This T cell receptor (beta chain) comes out of a study of graft-versus-host responses after intestinal transplantation. Turning to the study itself: Recipients obtained multivisceral, liver-intestinal, or isolated intestinal transplants. The whole recipient group had anti-thymocyte globulin induction followed by tacrolimus and steroids for roughly three years. Overall study findings and caveats: GvH clones surfaced in recipient marrow, some emerging earlier in ileum or blood.

This CDR3 has 15 amino acids. Trimming at V came to 3 bases and at J to 4 bases, leaving 6 bases not matched to a gene. From germline, CDR1 is SEHNR and CDR2 FQNEAQ (reference sequence). About this clone itself: The antigen remains undetermined.

Assay: immunoSEQ multiplex PCR; the TCRdb copy retains only in-frame clones and omits some. The sample has tens of thousands of clones, under 95% seen once. The receptor was derived from a human donor who received an intestinal transplant. The starting material was unstimulated CD8+ T cells sorted from spleen or lymph node cells, obtained before intestinal transplant. This chain connects TRBV7-9 to TRBJ1-2; 9 bases align to TRBD1. CDR3 nucleotide sequence: TGTGCCAGCAGCTTTGGGGACAGGGTGAGCTATGGCTACACCTTC. Translating gives CASSFGDRVSYGYTF.